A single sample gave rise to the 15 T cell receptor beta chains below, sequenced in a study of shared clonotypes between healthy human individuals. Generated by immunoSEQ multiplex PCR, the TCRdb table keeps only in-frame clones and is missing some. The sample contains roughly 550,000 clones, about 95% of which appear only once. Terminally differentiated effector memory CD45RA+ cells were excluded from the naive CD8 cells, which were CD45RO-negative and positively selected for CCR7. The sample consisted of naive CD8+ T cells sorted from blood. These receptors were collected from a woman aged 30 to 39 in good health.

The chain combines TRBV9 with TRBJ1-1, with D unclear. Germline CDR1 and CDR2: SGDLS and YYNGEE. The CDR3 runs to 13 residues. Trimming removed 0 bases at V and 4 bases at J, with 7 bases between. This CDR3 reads CASSVGILTEAFF. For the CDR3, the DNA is TGTGCCAGCAGCGTAGGGATTCTCACTGAAGCTTTCTTT.

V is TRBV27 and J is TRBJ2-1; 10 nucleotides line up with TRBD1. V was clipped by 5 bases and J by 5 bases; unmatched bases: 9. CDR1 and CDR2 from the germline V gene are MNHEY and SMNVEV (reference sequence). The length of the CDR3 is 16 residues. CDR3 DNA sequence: TGTGCCAGCAGTCCAGTCGGGACAGGGGCCGACAATGAGCAGTTCTTC. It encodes CASSPVGTGADNEQFF.

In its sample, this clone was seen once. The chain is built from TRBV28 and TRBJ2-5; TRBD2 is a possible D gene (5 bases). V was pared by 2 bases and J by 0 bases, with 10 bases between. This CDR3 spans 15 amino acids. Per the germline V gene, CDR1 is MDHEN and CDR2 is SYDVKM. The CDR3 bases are TGTGCCAGCAGTTTACGCGGGTACAACCAAGAGACCCAGTACTTC. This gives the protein CASSLRGYNQETQYF.

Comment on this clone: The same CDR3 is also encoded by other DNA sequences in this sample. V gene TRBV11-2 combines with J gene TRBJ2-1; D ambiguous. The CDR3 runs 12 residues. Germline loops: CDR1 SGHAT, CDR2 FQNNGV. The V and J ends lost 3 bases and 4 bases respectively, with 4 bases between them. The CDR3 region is CASSLVYNEQFF. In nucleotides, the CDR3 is TGTGCCAGCAGCTTGGTTTACAATGAGCAGTTCTTC.

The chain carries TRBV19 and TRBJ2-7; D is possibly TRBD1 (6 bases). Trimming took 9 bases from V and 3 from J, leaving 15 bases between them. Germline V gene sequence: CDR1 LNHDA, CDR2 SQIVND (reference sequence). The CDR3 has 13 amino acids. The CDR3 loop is CASSPGHHYEQYF. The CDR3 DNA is TGTGCCAGCAGTCCGGGACACCACTACGAGCAGTACTTC.

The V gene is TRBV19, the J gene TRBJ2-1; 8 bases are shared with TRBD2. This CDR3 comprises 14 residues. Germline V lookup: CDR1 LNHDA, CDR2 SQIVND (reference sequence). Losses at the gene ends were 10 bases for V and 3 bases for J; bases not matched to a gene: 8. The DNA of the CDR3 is TGTGCCACCTCGGCGCGGGAGGTCTACAATGAGCAGTTCTTC. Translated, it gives CATSAREVYNEQFF.

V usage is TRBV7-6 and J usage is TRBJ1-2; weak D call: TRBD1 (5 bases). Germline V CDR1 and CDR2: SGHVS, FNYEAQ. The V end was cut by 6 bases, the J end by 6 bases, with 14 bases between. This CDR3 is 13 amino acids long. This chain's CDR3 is CASSPGKGHGYTF. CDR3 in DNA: TGTGCCAGCAGTCCAGGGAAGGGCCATGGCTACACCTTC.

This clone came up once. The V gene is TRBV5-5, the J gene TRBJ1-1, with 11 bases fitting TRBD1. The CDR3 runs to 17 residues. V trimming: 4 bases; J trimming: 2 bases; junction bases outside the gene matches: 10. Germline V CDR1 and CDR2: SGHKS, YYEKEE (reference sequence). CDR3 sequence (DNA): TGTGCCAGCAGCGGGACAGGGGGTGGGTTAGGCAACACTGAAGCTTTCTTT. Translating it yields CASSGTGGGLGNTEAFF.

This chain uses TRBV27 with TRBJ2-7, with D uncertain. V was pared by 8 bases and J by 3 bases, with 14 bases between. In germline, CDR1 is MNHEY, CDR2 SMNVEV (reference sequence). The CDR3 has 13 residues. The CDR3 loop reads CASGLTLHYEQYF. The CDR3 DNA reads TGTGCCAGCGGCCTTACCCTACACTACGAGCAGTACTTC.

The DNA of the CDR3 is TGTGCCAGCAGCGCCCCCCTCTCAGACAATGAGCAGTTCTTC. It is translated as CASSAPLSDNEQFF. The J gene is TRBJ2-1, the V gene TRBV9; no firm D call. CDR1 and CDR2 (germline): SGDLS, YYNGEE. This CDR3 contains 14 residues. V lost 3 bases, J lost 5 bases, and 12 bases lay in between. Drawing the rest from reference TRBV9 and TRBJ2-1, the complete variable domain is DSGVTQTPKHLITATGQRVTLRCSPRSGDLSVYWYQQSLDQGLQFLIQYYNGEERAKGNILERFSAQQFPDLHSELNLSSLELGDSALYFCASSAPLSDNEQFFGPGTRLTVL.

CDR3 sequence (DNA): TGTGCCAGCAGTGCCCAACTAGCGGGCGGAGAGACCCAGTACTTC. Protein product: CASSAQLAGGETQYF. The chain joins TRBV28 to TRBJ2-5; 9 bases are a match to TRBD2. Germline V gene sequence: CDR1 MDHEN, CDR2 SYDVKM. This CDR3 region has 15 residues. V trimming: 5 bases; J trimming: 4 bases; junction bases outside the gene matches: 8.

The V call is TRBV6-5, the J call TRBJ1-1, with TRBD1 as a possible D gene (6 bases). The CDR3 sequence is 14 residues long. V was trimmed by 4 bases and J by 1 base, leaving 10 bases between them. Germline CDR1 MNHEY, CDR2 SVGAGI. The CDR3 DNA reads TGTGCCAGCAGTTCGGACAGCTCGAACACTGAAGCTTTCTTT. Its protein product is CASSSDSSNTEAFF.

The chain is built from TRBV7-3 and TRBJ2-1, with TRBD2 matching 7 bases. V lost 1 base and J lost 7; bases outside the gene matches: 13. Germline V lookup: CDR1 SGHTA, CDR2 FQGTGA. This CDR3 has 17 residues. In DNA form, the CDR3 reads TGTGCCAGCAGCTTAAGGGGACCGTCGAGGACTAGTAATGAGCAGTTCTTC. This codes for CASSLRGPSRTSNEQFF.

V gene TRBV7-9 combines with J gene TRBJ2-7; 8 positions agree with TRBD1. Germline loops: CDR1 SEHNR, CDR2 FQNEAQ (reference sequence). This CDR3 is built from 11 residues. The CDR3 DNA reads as TGTGAAAGTCGACAGGGGACCGAGCAGTACTTC. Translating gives CESRQGTEQYF.

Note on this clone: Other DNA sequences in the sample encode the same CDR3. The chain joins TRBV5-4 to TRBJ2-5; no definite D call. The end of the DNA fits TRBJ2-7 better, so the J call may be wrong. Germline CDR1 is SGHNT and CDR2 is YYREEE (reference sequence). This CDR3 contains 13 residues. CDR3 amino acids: CASSLGPDYEQYF. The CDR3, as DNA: TGTGCCAGCAGCTTGGGACCAGACTACGAGCAGTACTTC.